This T cell receptor (beta chain) was profiled in a study of identical twins. Study findings and constraints: Out-of-frame TCR alpha sharing in monozygotic twins exceeded recombination model predictions.

A few counts support this clonotype. The antigen is unknown. TCRdb fed the 5' RACE reads into MiXCR, producing one record per CDR3 protein. The sample carries around 1.7 million distinct CDR3 sequences, roughly a third recorded once. Trimming left V 1 base short and J 3 bases short, with 13 bases between. Looked up from germline, CDR1 is MGHDK and CDR2 is SYGVNS. This CDR3 comprises 15 residues. The chain recombines TRBV25-1 with TRBJ2-7, with D possibly matching TRBD2 (6 bases). Sequencing was carried out using cord blood. The receptor comes from a newborn girl in good health. As DNA, the CDR3 is TGTGCCAGCAGTGAATTAGGAGGGGAAGGCTACGAGCAGTACTTC. It codes for CASSELGGEGYEQYF.